These 12 T cell receptor beta chains came from one sample sequenced in a study of T-cell reconstitution after alpha-beta-depleted transplantation in children. Unique molecular identifiers were used to barcode this TCRbeta library. Each CDR3 protein is one row after TCRdb ran MiXCR on the PCR reads. Seen here are fewer than 500,000 distinct CDR3 sequences, around two fifths observed once, and the top ten hold roughly 27%. The sample was PBMCs, taken before TCRalphabeta/CD19-depleted stem cell transplant. Every receptor here comes from a girl aged 2-10 years with aplastic anemia, due to receive a stem cell transplant.

This clonotype appeared a single time. The rearrangement joins TRBV11-1 to TRBJ2-5, with TRBD2 matching over 8 bases. Germline V gene lookup returns CDR1 SGHAT and CDR2 FQDESV (reference sequence). V lost 4 bases, J lost 3 bases, and 10 bases stayed unmatched. The CDR3 spans 16 residues. The CDR3 nucleotides are TGTGCCAGCAGCTACCCCGGGGTAGCGGGGAAAGAGACCCAGTACTTC. Protein sequence: CASSYPGVAGKETQYF.

This clonotype was seen a few times. This sequence joins TRBV7-7 and TRBJ2-5; TRBD1 matches at 7 bases. The V gene's germline CDR1 is SSHAT and CDR2 FNYEAQ (reference sequence). V dropped 6 bases and J dropped 5; count of bases not matched to a gene: 6. This CDR3 has 13 amino acids. CDR3 protein: CASSPGTAETQYF. As DNA, the CDR3 is TGTGCCAGCAGTCCCGGGACAGCGGAGACCCAGTACTTC.

A few counts support this clonotype. The CDR3 is CSARDGGLAGGTYEQYF. The CDR3 DNA reads as TGCAGTGCTAGAGATGGGGGACTAGCGGGAGGAACCTACGAGCAGTACTTC. The chain employs TRBV20-1 and TRBJ2-7; 15 bases align to TRBD2. This CDR3 region has 17 residues. After removal of 0 bases from V and 2 bases from J, the junction contained 5 bases not matched to a gene. Germline values: CDR1 DFQATT, CDR2 SNEGSKA (reference sequence).

The chain employs TRBV7-2 and TRBJ1-1; D gene unclear. The CDR3 loop spans 13 amino acids. CDR1 and CDR2 from the germline V gene are SGHTA and FQGNSA. Trimming shortened V by 4 bases and J by 6 bases, and 12 bases separated the two germline ends. In DNA, the CDR3 is TGTGCCAGCAGCTCCTCTATCATGGCTGAAGCTTTCTTT. It yields the protein CASSSSIMAEAFF. Full variable domain (rest looked up from reference TRBV7-2 and TRBJ1-1): GAGVSQSPSNKVTEKGKDVELRCDPISGHTALYWYRQSLGQGLEFLIYFQGNSAPDKSGLPSDRFSAERTGGSVSTLTIQRTQQEDSAVYLCASSSSIMAEAFFGQGTRLTVV.

V usage is TRBV4-1 and J usage is TRBJ2-7; TRBD1 matches at 11 bases. Germline values: CDR1 MGHRA, CDR2 YSYEKL. The CDR3 extends over 16 amino acids. The V segment lost 0 bases and the J segment 9 bases; nucleotides outside the gene matches: 10. The CDR3 spells CASSQDERDRGIGQYF. The CDR3 DNA reads TGCGCCAGCAGCCAAGATGAGAGGGACAGGGGGATAGGGCAGTACTTC.

This clonotype was counted between two and nine times. This chain connects TRBV6-6 to TRBJ2-7, with D possibly TRBD1 on 5 matching bases. V lost 4 bases, J lost 3 bases, and 10 bases lay in between. The CDR3 totals 13 residues. CDR1 and CDR2 (germline): MNHNY, SVGAGI (reference sequence). The CDR3 sequence: CASSSRALYEQYF. Written as DNA, the CDR3 is TGTGCCAGCAGTTCCAGGGCCCTCTACGAGCAGTACTTC.

Concerning this clonotype: It is likely a read error, because the conserved phenylalanine at the end of the CDR3 is missing. This CDR3 reads CASSFSGPGTDTQYL. The DNA for the CDR3 is TGTGCCAGCAGCTTTAGCGGCCCCGGCACAGATACGCAGTATTTG. The chain couples TRBV7-9 to TRBJ2-3; TRBD2 is a possible D gene (6 bases). The CDR3 covers 15 residues. CDR1 and CDR2 (germline): SEHNR, FQNEAQ (reference sequence). The V gene lost 3 bases and the J gene lost 1 base, with 11 bases spanning the gap.

The gene calls are TRBV5-1 and TRBJ2-1, with 9 bases fitting TRBD1. V trimming: 4 bases; J trimming: 5 bases; junction bases outside the gene matches: 1. The CDR3 loop spans 13 amino acids. CDR1 SGHRS and CDR2 YFSETQ come from the germline V gene. As DNA, the CDR3 is TGCGCCAGCAGCGGGACAGGGAACAATGAGCAGTTCTTC. Its protein is CASSGTGNNEQFF.

This sequence joins TRBV5-6 and TRBJ2-7; 10 bases match TRBD1. This CDR3 is built from 14 residues. The V segment lost 2 bases and the J segment 6 bases; nucleotides outside the gene matches: 5. The germline CDR1 and CDR2 sequences are SGHDT and YYEEEE. CDR3 loop: CASSFGTGAREQYF. The CDR3 region has the DNA TGTGCCAGCAGCTTCGGGACAGGGGCCCGCGAGCAGTACTTC.

Remarks on this clonotype: At one end, the junction sequence differs from germline, possibly due to a read error. J is TRBJ2-3 and V is TRBV10-3; D is undetermined. The germline V gene has CDR1 ENHRY and CDR2 SYGVKD. The CDR3 has 12 amino acids. CDR3 DNA: TGTGACATCAGTGAGTGGGCAGATACGCAGTATTTT. Translating it yields CDISEWADTQYF.

The chain uses TRBV29-1 and TRBJ2-1, with D maybe TRBD2 (5 bases). The germline V gene has CDR1 SQVTM and CDR2 ANQGSEA. This CDR3 spans 13 amino acids. Trimming stripped 4 bases from V and 0 bases from J, with 7 bases between. The CDR3: CSVVGSSYNEQFF. The CDR3 nucleotides are TGCAGCGTTGTTGGGAGCTCCTACAATGAGCAGTTCTTC.

The chain employs TRBV20-1 and TRBJ2-6; tentative D call: TRBD1 (6 bases). The CDR3 loop spans 15 amino acids. Germline loops: CDR1 DFQATT, CDR2 SNEGSKA (reference sequence). V was clipped by 6 bases and J by 0 bases, with 12 bases between them. The CDR3: CSARDKSSGANVLTF. The CDR3 DNA is TGCAGTGCCCGGGACAAGAGCTCTGGGGCCAACGTCCTGACTTTC.